This TCR beta chain derives from a study of blood T cell repertoires in COVID-19. Study in general: Acute and convalescent COVID-19 specimens originated in the United States, Italy and Spain.

The V gene end was trimmed by 5 bases and the J gene end by 8 bases; junction bases not matched to a gene: 9. In germline, CDR1 is MNHEY, CDR2 SMNVEV (reference sequence). The length of the CDR3 is 14 residues. Assay: immunoSEQ multiplex PCR; the TCRdb copy retains only in-frame clones and omits some. The table lists about 120,000 clones, 90% of them singletons, with under 2% in the top ten. The clonotype comes from a human donor with active COVID-19. The donor label of this sample is uncertain. Sequencing was done on a sample of peripheral blood. The chain combines TRBV27 with TRBJ2-1, with 7 bases fitting TRBD1. CDR3 bases: TGTGCCAGCAGTGAACCGACAGGGTTCGATGAGCAGTTCTTC. Translated, it gives CASSEPTGFDEQFF.